These 17 T cell receptor beta chains were sequenced from one sample in a study of cytomegalovirus exposure and HLA in healthy donors listed by TCRdb under 2017. To prepare the library, the immunoSEQ multiplex PCR assay was applied. For the multiplex PCR, a mixture combining 60 forward primers for TCR Vbeta segments and 13 reverse primers for TCR Jbeta segments was used. TCRdb's version of the immuneACCESS table is confined to in-frame rearrangements and falls short of the full clone set. An unresolved V gene accounts for under half of the shortfall where checked; the remainder is of unknown origin. The sample includes 120,000 to 150,000 clones, with approximately 9% observed a single time. Of the sample, roughly 1.9% is held by the ten largest clones. Sequenced: PBMCs. Receptors originate from a male donor in good health and CMV-seronegative.

The chain joins TRBV7-3 to TRBJ2-3; 9 bases line up with TRBD2. Per the germline V gene, CDR1 is SGHTA and CDR2 is FQGTGA. V trimming: 1 base; J trimming: 4 bases; junction bases outside the gene matches: 12. The CDR3 loop spans 18 amino acids. CDR3 protein: CASSLSPFAGGAPDTQYF. The CDR3, as DNA: TGTGCCAGCAGCTTAAGTCCCTTTGCGGGGGGGGCCCCAGATACGCAGTATTTT.

The chain links TRBV4-3 to TRBJ2-1; D perhaps matches TRBD2 (6 bases). Trimming took 1 base from V and 15 from J, leaving 19 bases between them. Germline lookup yields CDR1 LGHNA and CDR2 YSLEER. CDR3 length: 14 residues. CDR3 loop: CASSQGSGRWSLFF. The DNA for the CDR3 is TGCGCCAGCAGCCAAGGTAGCGGTAGATGGTCGCTGTTCTTC.

This clone was counted between two and nine times. V and J are TRBV2 and TRBJ2-6, with TRBD1 matching 12 bases. V shed 8 bases and J 4 bases; nucleotides not matched to a gene: 6. This CDR3 contains 16 residues. Germline CDR1 is SNHLY and CDR2 is FYNNEI. CDR3 nucleotide sequence: TGTGCCAGCGTGAGGGGACAGGGGGCCGGGGCCAACGTCCTGACTTTC. As protein: CASVRGQGAGANVLTF. The entire variable domain, with the rest obtained from reference TRBV2 and TRBJ2-6, is as follows: EPEVTQTPSHQVTQMGQEVILRCVPISNHLYFYWYRQILGQKVEFLVSFYNNEISEKSEIFDDQFSVERPDGSNFTLKIRSTKLEDSAMYFCASVRGQGAGANVLTFGAGSRLTVL.

Turning to this clone: One junction end does not reproduce the germline sequence, and a read error may be involved. Other DNA sequences within the sample encode an identical CDR3. The J gene is TRBJ1-2, the V gene TRBV9; tentatively, D is TRBD1 (5 bases). CDR3 size: 14 residues. Looked up from germline, CDR1 is SGDLS and CDR2 is YYNGEE. The CDR3 region is CASSPVRGNTGYTF. As DNA, the CDR3 is TGTGCCAGCAGTCCGGTAAGGGGAAACACTGGCTATACCTTC.

The chain recombines TRBV5-4 with TRBJ2-7; 10 positions agree with TRBD1. J was trimmed by 2 bases and V by 3 bases; bases with no gene match: 5. Per germline, CDR1 SGHNT and CDR2 YYREEE (reference sequence). The CDR3 totals 15 residues. The CDR3 region is CASSSVGQGTYEQYF. The CDR3 DNA is TGTGCCAGCAGCTCGGTGGGACAGGGGACCTACGAGCAGTACTTC. Looking up the rest from reference TRBV5-4 and TRBJ2-7 gives the full variable domain: ETGVTQSPTHLIKTRGQQVTLRCSSQSGHNTVSWYQQALGQGPQFIFQYYREEENGRGNFPPRFSGLQFPNYSSELNVNALELDDSALYLCASSSVGQGTYEQYFGPGTRLTVT.

This clone was counted a few times. The V gene is TRBV28, the J gene TRBJ2-1; 9 bases align to TRBD1. The CDR3 totals 17 residues. CDR1 MDHEN and CDR2 SYDVKM come from the germline V gene. V dropped 2 bases and J dropped 0; count of bases not matched to a gene: 5. Here the CDR3 DNA reads TGTGCCAGCAGTTTAGGGGGGACAGGGAGCTCCTACAATGAGCAGTTCTTC. Its protein is CASSLGGTGSSYNEQFF.

The chain combines TRBV5-1 with TRBJ2-7; 13 bases fit TRBD2. The germline gives CDR1 SGHRS, CDR2 YFSETQ. The CDR3 consists of 18 residues. V shed 0 bases, J shed 0 bases, and the junction held 6 bases outside the gene matches. CDR3 in DNA: TGCGCCAGCAGCTTGGGCGGACTAGCGGGAGTTGGCTCCTACGAGCAGTACTTC. It translates to CASSLGGLAGVGSYEQYF.

The chain employs TRBV19 and TRBJ2-5; D possibly corresponds to TRBD1 (7 bases). The CDR3 length is 15 residues. Germline CDR1 reads LNHDA; CDR2 reads SQIVND (reference sequence). The V end lost 6 bases, the J end lost 4 bases, and 18 bases lay between the germline ends. CDR3 protein: CASSPEGARVETQYF. The CDR3 DNA reads TGTGCCAGTAGCCCGGAGGGGGCAAGAGTAGAGACCCAGTACTTC.

The CDR3 coding sequence is TGTGCCAGCAGCACCCGGGACAGGAATTACGAGCAGTACTTC. This translates into CASSTRDRNYEQYF. This sequence joins TRBV6-6 and TRBJ2-7; 8 bases match TRBD1. The V and J ends lost 6 bases and 4 bases, in that order; junction bases with no gene match: 8. Germline CDR1 reads MNHNY; CDR2 reads SVGAGI (reference sequence). The CDR3 spans 14 residues.

This clone was seen a few times. V usage is TRBV28 and J usage is TRBJ1-5; weak D call: TRBD1 (6 bases). Germline V gene data show CDR1 as MDHEN and CDR2 as SYDVKM. This CDR3 has 16 residues. V shed 5 bases and J shed 7 bases, with 21 bases lying between them. CDR3 coding DNA: TGTGCCAGCAGTCCTCAGGGAGGGGGGCCGAGACAGCCCCAGCATTTT. This sequence encodes CASSPQGGGPRQPQHF.

The chain links TRBV2 to TRBJ2-1; maybe TRBD2 (5 bases). The V and J ends lost 7 bases and 3 bases respectively, with 28 bases between them. Germline CDR1 and CDR2: SNHLY and FYNNEI. This CDR3 has 19 amino acids. The CDR3 DNA reads TGTGCCAGCATCCCCCTAAATGGTGGAGTAGCGAGTGGCTACAATGAGCAGTTCTTC. This gives the protein CASIPLNGGVASGYNEQFF.

V and J are TRBV18 and TRBJ2-7; D is perhaps TRBD1 (6 bases). V was pared by 6 bases and J by 0 bases, with 12 bases between. This CDR3 comprises 14 residues. The germline V gene has CDR1 KGHSH and CDR2 LQKENI. The DNA of the CDR3 is TGTGCCAGCTCCCTCACACAGGGCTCCTACGAGCAGTACTTC. It is translated as CASSLTQGSYEQYF.

This clone was observed a few times. The chain has TRBV5-6 and TRBJ1-1; TRBD1 is a possible D gene (5 bases). This CDR3 contains 12 residues. CDR1 and CDR2 (germline): SGHDT, YYEEEE. Trimming pared 4 bases from V and 7 bases from J, leaving 11 bases between. Here the CDR3 DNA reads TGTGCCAGCAGCCGGTATCAGGGTGAAGCTTTCTTT. This gives the protein CASSRYQGEAFF.

This clone was observed a handful of times. The rearrangement joins TRBV7-9 to TRBJ1-1; 11 nucleotides match TRBD1. The CDR3 sequence is 19 residues long. The junction had 10 bases not matched to a gene; V was cut back by 1 base and J by 0 bases. Germline V CDR1 and CDR2: SEHNR, FQNEAQ (reference sequence). CDR3: CASSLVNGTGGIMNTEAFF. The CDR3 DNA reads as TGTGCCAGCAGCTTAGTTAATGGGACAGGGGGGATAATGAACACTGAAGCTTTCTTT.

This clone was recorded a few times. The chain uses TRBV29-1 and TRBJ2-5; 9 nucleotides match TRBD1. V lost 1 base and J lost 2; bases outside the gene matches: 8. Per germline, CDR1 SQVTM and CDR2 ANQGSEA. This CDR3 is 16 amino acids long. The CDR3 DNA sequence: TGCAGCGTTGAAGCCCGACAGGGGGGAAGGCAAGAGACCCAGTACTTC. It translates to CSVEARQGGRQETQYF. The full variable domain, with the rest looked up from reference TRBV29-1 and TRBJ2-5, is SAVISQKPSRDICQRGTSLTIQCQVDSQVTMMFWYRQQPGQSLTLIATANQGSEATYESGFVIDKFPISRPNLTFSTLTVSNMSPEDSSIYLCSVEARQGGRQETQYFGPGTRLLVL.

The rearrangement links TRBV6-1 to TRBJ2-5, with D possibly being TRBD1 (6 bases). The end of the DNA is better explained by TRBJ2-7, so the J call may be wrong. The CDR3 runs 14 residues. The germline V gene encodes CDR1 MNHNS and CDR2 SASEGT. This CDR3 is CASSGSGVLYEQYF. As DNA, the CDR3 is TGTGCCAGCAGTGGCTCAGGGGTACTCTACGAGCAGTACTTC.

The chain recombines TRBV10-3 with TRBJ1-5; possible D gene TRBD1, 6 bases. The V gene's germline CDR1 is ENHRY and CDR2 SYGVKD. The CDR3 consists of 16 residues. Deletions cut 5 bases from V and 6 bases from J, with 20 bases between. CDR3 protein: CAISQSNTGKGQPQHF. The CDR3 nucleotides read TGTGCCATCAGTCAGAGTAATACAGGGAAAGGTCAGCCCCAGCATTTT.